Listed here are 3 T cell receptor beta chains from one sample, sequenced in a study of molecular identifiers for immune sequencing clone quantification. TCRdb processed the PCR reads anew with MiXCR; each CDR3 protein has one entry. The sample lists about 300,000 distinct CDR3 sequences; 20% to 25% were seen once. The sequencing input was naive CD8+ T cells from blood, with Jurkat cell RNA spiked in. Subset in this sample: FACS-sorted CD8+CD4-CCR7+CD45RA+ naive T cells. These receptors came from a human donor in good health. Some libraries in this study had Jurkat cell RNA spiked in.

This clonotype has a count of ten or more. The chain couples TRBV2 to TRBJ2-3; a weak D match, TRBD2 (5 bases). Trimming took 8 bases from V and 1 from J, leaving 7 bases between them. CDR3 length: 12 amino acids. Germline values: CDR1 SNHLY, CDR2 FYNNEI. In nucleotides, the CDR3 is TGTGCCAGCCTTAGCGGCACAGATACGCAGTATTTT. Amino acid sequence: CASLSGTDTQYF.

With regard to this clonotype: A much larger clone lies one base from this, so it may be a read error. The genes are TRBV13 and TRBJ1-1; a possible D gene is TRBD1 (5 bases). This CDR3 region has 15 residues. The germline V gene has CDR1 PRHDT and CDR2 FYEKMQ (reference sequence). Here the CDR3 DNA reads TGTGCCAGCAGCTTATGGGGGGAAAGTGGAACTGGAGCTTTCTTT. Translated: CASSLWGESGTGAFF.

The table lists this clonotype with many counts. The chain joins TRBV6-6 to TRBJ1-1; TRBD1 matches at 8 bases. Germline V gene sequence: CDR1 MNHNY, CDR2 SVGAGI (reference sequence). This CDR3 contains 17 residues. V was pared by 8 bases and J by 0 bases, with 14 bases of the junction left unmatched. CDR3 loop: CASGRPRDRHLNTEAFF. The CDR3 DNA is TGTGCCAGCGGTCGGCCCCGGGACAGGCATTTGAACACTGAAGCTTTCTTT.